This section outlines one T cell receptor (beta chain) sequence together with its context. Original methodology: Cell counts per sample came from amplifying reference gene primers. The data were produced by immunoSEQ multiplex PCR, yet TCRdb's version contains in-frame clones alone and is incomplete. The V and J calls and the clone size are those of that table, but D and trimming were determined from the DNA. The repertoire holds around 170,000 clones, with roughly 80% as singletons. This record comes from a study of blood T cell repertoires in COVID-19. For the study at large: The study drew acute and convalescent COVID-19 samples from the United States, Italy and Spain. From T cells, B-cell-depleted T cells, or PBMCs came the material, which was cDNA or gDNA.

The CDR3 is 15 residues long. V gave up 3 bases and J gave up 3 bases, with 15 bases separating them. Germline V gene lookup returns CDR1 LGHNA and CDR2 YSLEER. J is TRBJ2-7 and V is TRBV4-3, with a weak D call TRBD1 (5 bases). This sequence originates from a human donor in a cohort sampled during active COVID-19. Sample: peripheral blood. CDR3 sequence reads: CASSHWSGWDYEQYF. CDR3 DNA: TGCGCCAGCAGCCACTGGTCAGGGTGGGACTACGAGCAGTACTTC.